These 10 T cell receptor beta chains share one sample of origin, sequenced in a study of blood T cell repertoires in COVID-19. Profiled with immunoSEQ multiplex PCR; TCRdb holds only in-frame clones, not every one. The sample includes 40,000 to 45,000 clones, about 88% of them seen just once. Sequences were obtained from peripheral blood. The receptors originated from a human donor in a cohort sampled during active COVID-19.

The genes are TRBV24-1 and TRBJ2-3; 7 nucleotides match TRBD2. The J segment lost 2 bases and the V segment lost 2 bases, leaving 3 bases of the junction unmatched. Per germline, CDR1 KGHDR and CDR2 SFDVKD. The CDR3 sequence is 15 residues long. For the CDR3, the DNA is TGTGCCACCAGTGATTCGGGGGGATACACAGATACGCAGTATTTT. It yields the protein CATSDSGGYTDTQYF.

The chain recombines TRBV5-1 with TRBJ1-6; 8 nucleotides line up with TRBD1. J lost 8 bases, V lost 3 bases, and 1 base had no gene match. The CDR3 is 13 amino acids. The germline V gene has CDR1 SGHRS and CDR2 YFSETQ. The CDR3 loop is CASSSGGDSPLHF. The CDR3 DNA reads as TGCGCCAGCAGCTCAGGGGGCGATTCACCCCTCCACTTT.

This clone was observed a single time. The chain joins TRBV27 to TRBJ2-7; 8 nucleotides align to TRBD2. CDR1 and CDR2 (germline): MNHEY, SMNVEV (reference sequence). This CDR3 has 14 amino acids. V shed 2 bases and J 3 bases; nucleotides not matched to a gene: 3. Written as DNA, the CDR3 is TGTGCCAGCAGTTTACGGGGGGGGTACTACGAGCAGTACTTC. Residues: CASSLRGGYYEQYF.

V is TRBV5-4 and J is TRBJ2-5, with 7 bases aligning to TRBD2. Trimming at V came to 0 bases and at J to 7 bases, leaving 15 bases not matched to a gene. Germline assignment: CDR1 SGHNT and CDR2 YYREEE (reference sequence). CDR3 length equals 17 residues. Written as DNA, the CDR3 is TGTGCCAGCAGCTTGGGTACCCTAGCGGACCGCCGGGGGACCCAGTACTTC. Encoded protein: CASSLGTLADRRGTQYF.

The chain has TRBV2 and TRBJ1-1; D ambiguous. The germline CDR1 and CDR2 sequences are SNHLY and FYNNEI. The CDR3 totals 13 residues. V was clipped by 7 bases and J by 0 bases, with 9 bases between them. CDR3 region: CASKAEVNTEAFF. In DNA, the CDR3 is TGTGCCAGCAAAGCCGAAGTGAACACTGAAGCTTTCTTT.

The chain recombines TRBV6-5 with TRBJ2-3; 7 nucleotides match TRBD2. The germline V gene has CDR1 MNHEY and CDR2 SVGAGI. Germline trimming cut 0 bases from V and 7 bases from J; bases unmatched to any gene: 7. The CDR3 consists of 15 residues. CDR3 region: CASSYSGRARNTQYF. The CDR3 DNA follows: TGTGCCAGCAGTTACTCAGGGAGGGCCCGGAATACGCAGTATTTT.

The CDR3 protein is CASSLLGTSNTGELFF. The CDR3 coding sequence is TGTGCCAGCAGCTTACTAGGTACTTCGAACACCGGGGAGCTGTTTTTT. The chain couples TRBV7-8 to TRBJ2-2, with D unresolved. V was cut by 2 bases and J by 0 bases, with 10 bases left in between. CDR1 is SGHVS, CDR2 FQNEAQ, per germline. The CDR3 sequence is 16 residues long.

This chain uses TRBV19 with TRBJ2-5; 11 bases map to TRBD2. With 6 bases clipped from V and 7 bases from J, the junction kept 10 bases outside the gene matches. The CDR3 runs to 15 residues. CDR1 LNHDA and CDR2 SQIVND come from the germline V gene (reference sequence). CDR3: CASSGTSGLTGTQYF. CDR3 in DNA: TGTGCCAGTAGCGGGACTAGCGGACTAACCGGGACCCAGTACTTC.

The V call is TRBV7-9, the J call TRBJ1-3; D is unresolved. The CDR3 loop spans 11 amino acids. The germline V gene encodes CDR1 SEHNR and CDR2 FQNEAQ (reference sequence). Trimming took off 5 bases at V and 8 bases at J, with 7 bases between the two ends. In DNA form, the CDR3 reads TGTGCCAGCAGCCCCGTAGACACCATATATTTT. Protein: CASSPVDTIYF.

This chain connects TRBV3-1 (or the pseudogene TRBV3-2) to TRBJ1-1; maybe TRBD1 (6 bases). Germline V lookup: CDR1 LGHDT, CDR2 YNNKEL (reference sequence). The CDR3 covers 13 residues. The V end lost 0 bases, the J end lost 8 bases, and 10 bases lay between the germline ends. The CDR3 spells CASSQELRGEAFF. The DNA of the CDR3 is TGTGCCAGCAGCCAAGAGCTGAGGGGGGAAGCTTTCTTT.